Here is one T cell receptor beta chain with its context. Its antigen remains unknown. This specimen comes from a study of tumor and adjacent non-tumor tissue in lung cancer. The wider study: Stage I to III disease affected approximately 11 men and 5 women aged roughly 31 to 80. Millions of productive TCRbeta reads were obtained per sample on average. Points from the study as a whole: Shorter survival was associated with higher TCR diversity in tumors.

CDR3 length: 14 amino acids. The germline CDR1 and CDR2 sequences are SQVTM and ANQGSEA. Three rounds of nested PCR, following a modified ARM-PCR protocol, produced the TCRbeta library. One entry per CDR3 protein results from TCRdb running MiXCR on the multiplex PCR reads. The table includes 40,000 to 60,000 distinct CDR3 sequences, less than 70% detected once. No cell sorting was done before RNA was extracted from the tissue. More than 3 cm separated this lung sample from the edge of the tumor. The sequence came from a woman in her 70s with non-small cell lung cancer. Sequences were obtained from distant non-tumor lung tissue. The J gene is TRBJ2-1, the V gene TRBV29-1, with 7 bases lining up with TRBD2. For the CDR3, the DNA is TGCAGTGTAGCCGGGATTAGCGGGTACGGTGAGCAGTTCTTC. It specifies CSVAGISGYGEQFF.